This is a list of T cell receptor beta chains from one sample in a study of T-cell reconstitution after alpha-beta-depleted transplantation in children. TCRdb redid the calling of the PCR reads with MiXCR, one entry per CDR3 protein. Counted here are 200,000 to 250,000 distinct CDR3 sequences, approximately 10% occurring once; the ten biggest clones make up approximately 6.6%. Sequences were derived from PBMCs from the stem cell graft donor, sampled from the stem cell graft. The source is a human donor who donated a stem cell graft to a child with acute lymphoblastic leukemia. CDR3s include the opening cysteine and the closing phenylalanine or tryptophan. Fields, in order: CDR3 length, D gene, V gene, clone size, J gene, CDR3 DNA, CDR3 protein. A D gene is named only where the DNA matches it firmly. Clone size appears in some rows only: once, few, many, or a class for an expanded clone.

>15|TRBD1|TRBV28|NA|TRBJ2-7
TGTGCCAGCAGTCCTCGACAGGGGGCTCCCTGGAAGCAGTACTTC
CASSPRQGAPWKQYF
>13|TRBD1|TRBV5-1|few|TRBJ1-2
TGCGCCAGCAGTGACAGGGAGGTTAATGGCTACACCTTC
CASSDREVNGYTF
>15|TRBD1|TRBV7-8|few|TRBJ1-3
TGTGCCAGCAGCTTATCAGGGGGCTCTGGAAACACCATATATTTT
CASSLSGGSGNTIYF
>14|NA|TRBV7-2|NA|TRBJ1-1
TGTGCCAGCAGGTCGGGGTCCACGAACACTGAAGCTTTCTTT
CASRSGSTNTEAFF
>14|TRBD2|TRBV15|few|TRBJ2-3
TGTGCCACCAGCAGCGGACTAGGATCAGATACGCAGTATTTT
CATSSGLGSDTQYF
>13|NA|TRBV5-1|few|TRBJ2-4
TGCGCCAGCAGCTTGGAGTTGGGGAACATTCAGTACTTC
CASSLELGNIQYF
>13|NA|TRBV25-1|few|TRBJ2-7
TGTGCCAGCAGTAACGCAGGCGCCTACGAGCAGTACTTC
CASSNAGAYEQYF
>15|NA|TRBV15|few|TRBJ1-1
TGTGCCACCAGCAGAGAGCCGAAAGGGGACACTGAAGCTTTCTTT
CATSREPKGDTEAFF
>14|TRBD1|TRBV5-1|few|TRBJ2-7
TGCGCCAGCAGCCCACCGGGACAGGCCTACGAGCAGTACTTC
CASSPPGQAYEQYF
>13|NA|TRBV19|many|TRBJ2-1
TGTGCCAGTAGTATAGGGGAGAGCAATGAGCAGTTCTTC
CASSIGESNEQFF
>13|NA|TRBV5-1|many|TRBJ1-1
TGCGCCAGCAGCCTGAACAGTGACACTGAAGCTTTCTTT
CASSLNSDTEAFF
>13|NA|TRBV5-1|many|TRBJ1-1
TGCGCCAGCAGCTTGGCCCCAGGGGTTGAAGCTTTCTTT
CASSLAPGVEAFF
>15|NA|TRBV5-1|NA|TRBJ2-6
TGCGCCAGCAGCCCCCGGAGCTCTGGGGCCAACGTCCTGACTTTC
CASSPRSSGANVLTF
>17|TRBD2|TRBV7-6|NA|TRBJ2-6
TGTGCCAGCAGCCCTGTGTGGGGGGGGGCTGGGGCCAACGTCCTGACTTTC
CASSPVWGGAGANVLTF
>13|NA|TRBV10-3|many|TRBJ1-5
TGTGCCATCAGCCTCTCGGGTCATCAGCCCCAGCATTTT
CAISLSGHQPQHF
>13|NA|TRBV18|NA|TRBJ2-7
TGTGCCAGCTCACCGGACGGCCCATACGAGCAGTACTTC
CASSPDGPYEQYF
>16|NA|TRBV12-3/TRBV12-4|few|TRBJ1-4
TGTGCCAGCAGACACCCCCGGGACGGCGAAAATGAAAAACTGTTTTTT
CASRHPRDGENEKLFF
>15|TRBD1|TRBV5-1|many|TRBJ2-3
TGCGCCAGCACCATACAGGGGCTAAACACAGATACGCAGTATTTT
CASTIQGLNTDTQYF
>15|NA|TRBV12-3/TRBV12-4|NA|TRBJ1-1
TGTGCCAGCAATGGCCGGGAGGCGGTCGGCCCTGAAGCTTTCTTT
CASNGREAVGPEAFF
>14|NA|TRBV6-1|few|TRBJ1-1
TGTGCCAGCGGACCGATGGACACGAACACTGAAGCTTTCTTT
CASGPMDTNTEAFF
>12|NA|TRBV20-1|NA|TRBJ1-4
TGCAGTGCTAGGGATCATAATGAAAAACTGTTTTTT
CSARDHNEKLFF
>14|NA|TRBV7-9|many|TRBJ2-1
TGTGCCAGCAGCTTAATGGGGGTGCGGAATGAGCAGTTCTTC
CASSLMGVRNEQFF
>13|NA|TRBV19|few|TRBJ1-1
TGTGCCAGTACCAACAAACCCCTGTCTGAAGCTTTCTTT
CASTNKPLSEAFF
>15|TRBD1|TRBV27|NA|TRBJ2-3
TGTGCCAGCAGTTTAAAGGGACAGGGTCTGGATACGCAGTATTTT
CASSLKGQGLDTQYF
>14|NA|TRBV5-1|NA|TRBJ2-7
TGCGCCAGCAGCTTGGCCGACAACCCCTACGAGCAGTACTTC
CASSLADNPYEQYF
>13|TRBD1|TRBV7-6|many|TRBJ2-5
TGTGCCAGGGGGGACAGGGGGGCAGAGACCCAGTACTTC
CARGDRGAETQYF
>13|NA|TRBV5-1|few|TRBJ1-6
TGCGCCAGCGCCCGGGGCAAAAATTCACCCCTCCACTTT
CASARGKNSPLHF
>19|TRBD1|TRBV11-2|few|TRBJ2-2
TGTGCCAGCAGCTTAATGAAAACCCGGACAGGGACGAATATCGGGGAGCTGTTTTTT
CASSLMKTRTGTNIGELFF
>14|NA|TRBV2|NA|TRBJ2-7
TGTGCCAGCAGTGAAATCCAGGGTAGGAGCGAGCAGTACTTC
CASSEIQGRSEQYF
>16|NA|TRBV29-1|NA|TRBJ1-2
TGCAGCGTTGAAGTACCAGGAACACGGAGTAGGTCAGGCTACACCTTC
CSVEVPGTRSRSGYTF
>14|TRBD2|TRBV7-9|few|TRBJ2-1
TGTGCCAGCAGCCCAGAGGTTAGCGGGGGTGAGCAGTTCTTC
CASSPEVSGGEQFF
>15|NA|TRBV5-1|NA|TRBJ2-2
TGCGCCAGCAGCTTGGTCGACATGAACACCGGGGAGCTGTTTTTT
CASSLVDMNTGELFF
>16|NA|TRBV19|few|TRBJ2-6
TGTGCCAGTAGACCCCGGGGCCAGGCTGGGGCCAACGTCCTGACTTTC
CASRPRGQAGANVLTF
>17|TRBD1|TRBV5-6|many|TRBJ2-7
TGTGCCAGCAGCTTAAACAGGGGGTCCACAATCTCCTACGAGCAGTACTTC
CASSLNRGSTISYEQYF
>16|NA|TRBV4-3|many|TRBJ2-2
TGCGCCAGCAGCCAAGACCGCGGGCCAGGGACCGGGGAGCTGTTTTTT
CASSQDRGPGTGELFF
>13|NA|TRBV29-1|many|TRBJ1-5
TGCAGCGCCCGGGCAGGGGAAGGTCAGCCCCAGCATTTT
CSARAGEGQPQHF
>15|NA|TRBV7-6|NA|TRBJ2-2
TGTGCCAGCGGAGAACAGGGGGGGCACACCGGGGAGCTGTTTTTT
CASGEQGGHTGELFF
>16|TRBD2|TRBV3-1|NA|TRBJ2-5
TGTGCCAGCAGCCCTGCCGGGACTACCTACCGAGAGACCCAGTACTTC
CASSPAGTTYRETQYF
>11|NA|TRBV5-1|NA|TRBJ1-2
TGCGCCAGCATGGATTACTATGGCTACACCTTC
CASMDYYGYTF
>14|TRBD1|TRBV7-8|NA|TRBJ2-7
TGTGCCAGCAGCGCCCGACAGGGGGGACTCGGGCAGTACTTC
CASSARQGGLGQYF
>14|NA|TRBV20-1|few|TRBJ2-1
TGCAGTGCTAGATCGGGCCCATACCCGGGTGAGCAGTTCTTC
CSARSGPYPGEQFF
>13|NA|TRBV9|many|TRBJ2-1
TGTGCCAGCAGCGTAGTGTCGGCTTCGGAGCAGTTCTTC
CASSVVSASEQFF
>16|NA|TRBV6-5|NA|TRBJ1-2
TGTGCCAGCAGTTACTCGCATTTCAGCACTAACTATGGCTACACCTTC
CASSYSHFSTNYGYTF
>15|TRBD2|TRBV7-7|many|TRBJ2-3
TGTGCCAGCAGCTTACGGGGGGGCATGACAGATACGCAGTATTTT
CASSLRGGMTDTQYF
>15|TRBD1|TRBV5-1|few|TRBJ1-4
TGCGCCAGCAGCCAAGGGACAGCCCTTAATGAAAAACTGTTTTTT
CASSQGTALNEKLFF
>13|NA|TRBV12-3/TRBV12-4|many|TRBJ2-5
TGTGCCAGCAGTTTTGATGGCAAGGAGACCCAGTACTTC
CASSFDGKETQYF
>12|NA|TRBV7-9|many|TRBJ1-1
TGTGCCAGCAGCTTATACCTCGGAGAGGCTTTCTTT
CASSLYLGEAFF
>17|TRBD2|TRBV7-9|few|TRBJ2-1
TGTGCCAGCAGAACTGGCGGGAGACGAAGCTCCTACAATGAGCAGTTCTTC
CASRTGGRRSSYNEQFF
>11|NA|TRBV29-1|NA|TRBJ2-7
TGCAGCGTTGAAAGGGGCAACGAGCAGTACTTC
CSVERGNEQYF
>15|TRBD2|TRBV10-1|few|TRBJ2-3
TGCGCCAGCAGTGAGGAGCGGGGGGGCGTCTATACGCAGTATTTT
CASSEERGGVYTQYF
>15|NA|TRBV29-1|many|TRBJ2-2
NA
CSVEDHGLRAGELFF
>16|TRBD1|TRBV5-1|NA|TRBJ1-2
TGCGCCAGCAGCCGGACAGGGGGCAATGCTAACTATGGCTACACCTTC
CASSRTGGNANYGYTF
>15|NA|TRBV3-1|NA|TRBJ1-2
TGTGCCACCTGCTATCGCGGACAGAGTAACTATGGCTACACCTTC
CATCYRGQSNYGYTF
>15|TRBD2|TRBV6-2/TRBV6-3|NA|TRBJ2-1
TGTGCCAGCAGTTCCGGGACTAGCGGATACAATGAGCAGTTCTTC
CASSSGTSGYNEQFF